The entry below gives a single T cell receptor (beta chain) sequence along with its context. What it recognizes is unknown. Peptide-pool stimulation followed by sequencing identified expanded antigen-specific CD4+ clonotypes in the ViraFEST assay. Between days 9 and 11 of culture, CD4+ T cells were separated out. Either the mRNA-1273 or the BNT162b2 vaccine was given to participants as two doses. This sample was included in a study of vaccination effects on CD4 cells after COVID-19. Using immunoSEQ multiplex PCR, the repertoire was profiled, and TCRdb retains in-frame clones only, with some absent. The data show tens of thousands of clones, roughly 73% seen once. The input for sequencing was CD4+ T cells from PBMCs cultured with HCoV-229E spike peptides, taken after COVID-19 vaccination. The TCR sequence derives from a human donor who received a COVID-19 vaccine.

The CDR3 spells CASSRGRDWTEAFF. The CDR3 DNA reads as TGTGCCAGCAGCCGAGGACGGGACTGGACTGAAGCTTTCTTT. The chain carries TRBV7-9 and TRBJ1-1; D might be TRBD1 (5 bases). This CDR3 region has 14 residues. V shed 5 bases and J shed 5 bases, with 15 bases lying between them. Germline lookup yields CDR1 SEHNR and CDR2 FQNEAQ (reference sequence).